Below, one T cell receptor beta chain is given with its context. The sample comes from a study of control samples from healthy donors and cancer patients. Germline CDR1 reads MDHEN; CDR2 reads SYDVKM. This CDR3 has 15 residues. V gave up 1 base and J gave up 8 bases, with 12 bases separating them. Method: immunoSEQ multiplex PCR; TCRdb's copy keeps in-frame clones and lacks some. The data show under 130,000 clones, 80% to 90% seen once. This clonotype was sampled from a woman in her forties or fifties in good health. The specimen was blood. V and J are TRBV28 and TRBJ1-6; D perhaps matches TRBD1 (6 bases). The CDR3 DNA sequence: TGTGCCAGCAGTTTATACAGGGTAGGAGATTCACCCCTCCACTTT. Translation: CASSLYRVGDSPLHF.